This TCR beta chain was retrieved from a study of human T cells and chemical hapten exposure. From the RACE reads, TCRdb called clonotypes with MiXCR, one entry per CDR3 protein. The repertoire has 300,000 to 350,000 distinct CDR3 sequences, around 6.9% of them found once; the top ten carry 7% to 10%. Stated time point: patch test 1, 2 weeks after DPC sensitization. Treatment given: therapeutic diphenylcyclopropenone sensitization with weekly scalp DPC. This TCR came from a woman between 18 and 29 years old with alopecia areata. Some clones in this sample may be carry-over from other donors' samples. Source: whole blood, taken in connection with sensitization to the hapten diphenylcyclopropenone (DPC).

CDR3 residues: CSVHGQVLGGYTF. For the CDR3, the DNA is TGCAGCGTCCATGGACAGGTCCTGGGGGGCTACACCTTC. The V and J genes are TRBV29-1 and TRBJ1-2; TRBD1 matches 7 bases. V shed 6 bases and J 8 bases; nucleotides not matched to a gene: 12. The CDR3 spans 13 residues. Germline CDR1 SQVTM, CDR2 ANQGSEA.